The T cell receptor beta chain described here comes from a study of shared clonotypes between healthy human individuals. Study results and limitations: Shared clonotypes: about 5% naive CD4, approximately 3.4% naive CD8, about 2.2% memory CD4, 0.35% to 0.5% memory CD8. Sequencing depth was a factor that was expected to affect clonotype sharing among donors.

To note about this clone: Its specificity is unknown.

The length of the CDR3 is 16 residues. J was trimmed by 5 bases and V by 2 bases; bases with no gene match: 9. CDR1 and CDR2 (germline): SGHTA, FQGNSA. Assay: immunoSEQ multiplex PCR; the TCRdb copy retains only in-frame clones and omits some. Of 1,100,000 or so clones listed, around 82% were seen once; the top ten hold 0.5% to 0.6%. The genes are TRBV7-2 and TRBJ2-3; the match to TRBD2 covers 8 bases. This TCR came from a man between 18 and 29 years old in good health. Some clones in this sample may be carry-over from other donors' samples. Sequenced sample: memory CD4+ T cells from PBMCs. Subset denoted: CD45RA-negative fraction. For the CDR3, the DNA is TGTGCCAGCAGCTTACGACTAGCGTCTGCAGGAGATACGCAGTATTTT. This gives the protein CASSLRLASAGDTQYF.